This is a list of T cell receptor beta chains from one sample in a study of OX40 agonist ivuxolimab in advanced cancers. The assay was immunoSEQ multiplex PCR, and TCRdb's table has in-frame clones only and misses some. The profile shows tens of thousands of clones, around nine tenths of them singletons. The sample here was CD4+ or CD8+ T cells sorted from blood, taken in a trial of the OX40 agonist ivuxolimab. Source of these receptors: an adult with an advanced solid tumor such as melanoma, head and neck, liver or kidney cancer. The CDR3 runs from the conserved cysteine through the conserved F or W. The order of the fields is CDR3 length, J gene, clone size, V gene, D gene, CDR3 protein, CDR3 DNA. A D gene is named only where the DNA matches it firmly. Some rows mark clone size as missing; the rest say once, few, many or name a class of expanded clone.

len: 16; j_gene: TRBJ2-7; abundance: -; v_gene: TRBV7-6; d_gene: TRBD1; CDR3aa: CASSPRTGGGGYEQYF; CDR3nt: TGTGCCAGCAGCCCACGGACAGGGGGCGGCGGGTACGAGCAGTACTTC
len: 13; j_gene: TRBJ1-5; abundance: -; v_gene: TRBV10-3; d_gene: -; CDR3aa: CAISEGGNQPQHF; CDR3nt: TGTGCCATCAGTGAAGGGGGCAATCAGCCCCAGCATTTT
len: 13; j_gene: TRBJ1-3; abundance: -; v_gene: TRBV30; d_gene: TRBD1; CDR3aa: CAWKTGGQDTIYF; CDR3nt: TGTGCCTGGAAAACAGGGGGCCAGGACACCATATATTTT
len: 17; j_gene: TRBJ2-1; abundance: -; v_gene: TRBV28; d_gene: TRBD2; CDR3aa: CASSHQGAGEVGYEQFF; CDR3nt: TGTGCCAGCAGCCACCAGGGAGCGGGAGAGGTGGGCTATGAGCAGTTCTTC
len: 15; j_gene: TRBJ1-1; abundance: -; v_gene: TRBV6-5; d_gene: TRBD1; CDR3aa: CASSRRDTGGTEAFF; CDR3nt: TGTGCCAGCAGTCGCAGGGACACAGGGGGCACTGAAGCTTTCTTT
len: 14; j_gene: TRBJ1-1; abundance: -; v_gene: TRBV7-2; d_gene: -; CDR3aa: CASSYGLGNTEAFF; CDR3nt: TGTGCCAGCAGCTATGGACTGGGGAACACTGAAGCTTTCTTT
len: 16; j_gene: TRBJ2-1; abundance: -; v_gene: TRBV9; d_gene: -; CDR3aa: CASSPRVDISYNEQFF; CDR3nt: TGTGCCAGCAGCCCCCGGGTCGACATATCCTACAATGAGCAGTTCTTC
len: 15; j_gene: TRBJ2-1; abundance: -; v_gene: TRBV6-1; d_gene: TRBD2; CDR3aa: CASTREGSSFLSRFF; CDR3nt: TGTGCCAGCACGAGGGAGGGCTCTTCTTTCTTGAGCAGGTTCTTC
len: 16; j_gene: TRBJ2-2; abundance: -; v_gene: TRBV9; d_gene: TRBD2; CDR3aa: CASSVGTSDATGELFF; CDR3nt: TGTGCCAGCAGCGTAGGGACTAGCGATGCCACCGGGGAGCTGTTTTTT
len: 15; j_gene: TRBJ2-5; abundance: few; v_gene: TRBV7-2; d_gene: -; CDR3aa: CASSLARTTQETQYF; CDR3nt: TGTGCCAGCAGCTTAGCACGGACCACACAAGAGACCCAGTACTTC
len: 12; j_gene: TRBJ1-2; abundance: -; v_gene: TRBV7-2; d_gene: TRBD1; CDR3aa: CASSRDSYGYIF; CDR3nt: TGTGCCAGCAGCCGGGACAGCTATGGCTACATCTTC
len: 13; j_gene: TRBJ1-6; abundance: -; v_gene: TRBV2; d_gene: -; CDR3aa: CASNPGKSVPLHF; CDR3nt: TGTGCCAGCAACCCGGGGAAGTCCGTACCCCTCCACTTT
len: 13; j_gene: TRBJ2-5; abundance: -; v_gene: TRBV18; d_gene: -; CDR3aa: CASSPTYVETQYF; CDR3nt: TGTGCCAGCTCACCAACTTACGTGGAGACCCAGTACTTC
len: 16; j_gene: TRBJ1-6; abundance: -; v_gene: TRBV4-1; d_gene: TRBD1; CDR3aa: CASSQAGTGYNSPLHF; CDR3nt: TGCGCCAGCAGCCAAGCCGGGACAGGGTATAATTCACCCCTCCACTTT